This TCR beta chain was profiled in a study of CD8 T cells in ankylosing spondylitis. Study conclusions and caveats: One TCR beta motif, made up of eight highly homologous variants, appeared characteristic of ankylosing spondylitis blood.

Using its own MiXCR run on the 5' RACE reads, TCRdb lists one record per CDR3 protein. The table has fewer than 500,000 distinct CDR3 sequences, more than 20% seen once; the top ten hold 15% to 20%. This clonotype appeared once. Its target is not known. The CDR3 runs 15 residues. The gene calls are TRBV21-1 and TRBJ2-1; the table's D gene call, TRBD1, was not cross checked with the DNA. TRBV21-1 is a pseudogene locus. Sequencing was done on a sample of blood, either unsorted or a sorted T cell fraction (not recorded which). The sequence came from a male donor with ankylosing spondylitis. The CDR3 is CASSKDGGGSCEQFF. CDR3 in DNA: TGTGCCAGCAGCAAAGATGGGGGCGGATCCTGTGAGCAGTTCTTC.